This T cell receptor beta chain was observed in a study of cytomegalovirus exposure and HLA in healthy donors. Study observations and caveats: Across donors, most TCRs were seen rarely, yet some public ones were widespread.

The ends lost 3 bases at V and 2 bases at J; junction bases unmatched: 5. Germline V lookup: CDR1 SNHLY, CDR2 FYNNEI. This CDR3 has 15 residues. With respect to this clone: Its specificity is unknown.

Data came from immunoSEQ multiplex PCR; TCRdb stores just in-frame clones and leaves some out. The profile covers 200,000 to 300,000 clones, with less than 95% appearing a single time and 3% to 3.5% taken by the ten largest. V and J are TRBV2 and TRBJ2-5, with 8 bases identical to TRBD1. This TCR came from a woman aged 30 to 39 in good health and CMV-seronegative. The sequencing sample was made of PBMCs. Here the CDR3 DNA reads TGTGCCAGCAGTGATCAGGGACAGGTTCAAGAGACCCAGTACTTC. This codes for CASSDQGQVQETQYF. The full variable domain, in which reference TRBV2 and TRBJ2-5 provide the parts outside the CDR3, is EPEVTQTPSHQVTQMGQEVILRCVPISNHLYFYWYRQILGQKVEFLVSFYNNEISEKSEIFDDQFSVERPDGSNFTLKIRSTKLEDSAMYFCASSDQGQVQETQYFGPGTRLLVL.